A selection of T cell receptor beta chains follows, all from one sample in a study of blood T cell repertoires in COVID-19. Data came from immunoSEQ multiplex PCR; TCRdb stores just in-frame clones and leaves some out. The sample records about 250,000 clones, around 81% being singletons. The source material was peripheral blood. Receptors originate from a man aged 45-65 years with active or convalescent COVID-19. Both conserved end residues are part of each CDR3. A D gene is named only where the DNA matches it firmly. Clone size is not always given. Where it is, it says once, few, many or a class for expanded clones.

D	V	size	J	DNA	CDR3
TRBD2	TRBV19	NA	TRBJ2-7	TGTGCCAGTAGTAACGAGCGGGGGTCTTACGAGCAGTACTTC	CASSNERGSYEQYF
NA	TRBV7-2	NA	TRBJ1-1	TGTGCCAGCAGCTTAGCGGAGTTAAGTGAAGCTTTCTTT	CASSLAELSEAFF
TRBD2	TRBV11-2	few	TRBJ2-1	TGTGCCAGCAGCTCGGGGGGCAATGAGCAGTTCTTC	CASSSGGNEQFF
NA	TRBV5-1	NA	TRBJ1-1	TGCGCCAGCAGCTTGTGGGGCCCGATGAACACTGAAGCTTTCTTT	CASSLWGPMNTEAFF
NA	TRBV12-5	NA	TRBJ1-1	TGTGCTAGTGGTTTCGCAGTAAACACTGAAGCTTTCTTT	CASGFAVNTEAFF
TRBD1	TRBV3-1/TRBV3-2	NA	TRBJ1-6	TGTGCCAGCAGCCCCAGGGGGCTACGCCATTCACCCCTCCACTTT	CASSPRGLRHSPLHF
TRBD2	TRBV7-9	NA	TRBJ2-3	TGTGCCAGCAGCTTAAAAACCGGGGGGTTCACAGATACGCAGTATTTT	CASSLKTGGFTDTQYF
NA	TRBV6-1	NA	TRBJ1-5	TGTGCCAGCAGTGAAGCGCTACAGGCGACGTGGCCCCAGCATTTT	CASSEALQATWPQHF
TRBD2	TRBV7-2	NA	TRBJ2-1	TGTGCCAGCAGCTTAGTTGGGACTAGCGGGGTCAGCTCCTACAATGAGCAGTTCTTC	CASSLVGTSGVSSYNEQFF
TRBD1	TRBV5-1	NA	TRBJ1-1	TGCGCCAGCTCGGGACAGGGCAGAACTGAAGCTTTCTTT	CASSGQGRTEAFF
TRBD1	TRBV10-3	NA	TRBJ2-2	TGTGCCATCAGCCCTGACAGGGGAAACACCGGGGAGCTGTTTTTT	CAISPDRGNTGELFF
NA	TRBV6-5	few	TRBJ1-1	TGTGCCAGCAGAGCAACAGGAGGGGCTTTCTTT	CASRATGGAFF
NA	TRBV7-8	once	TRBJ1-6	TGTGCCAGCAGCCTACGCGGAGTTTCACCCCTCCACTTT	CASSLRGVSPLHF